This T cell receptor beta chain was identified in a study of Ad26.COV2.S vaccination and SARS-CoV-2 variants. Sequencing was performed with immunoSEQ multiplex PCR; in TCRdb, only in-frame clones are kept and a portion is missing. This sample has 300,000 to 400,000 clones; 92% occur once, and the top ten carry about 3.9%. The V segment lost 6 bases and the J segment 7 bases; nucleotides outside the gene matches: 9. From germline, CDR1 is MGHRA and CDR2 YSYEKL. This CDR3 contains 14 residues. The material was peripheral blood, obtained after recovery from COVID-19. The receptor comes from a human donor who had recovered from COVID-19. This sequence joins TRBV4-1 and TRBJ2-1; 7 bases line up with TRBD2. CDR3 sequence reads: CASSSGTTENEQFF. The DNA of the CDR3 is TGCGCCAGCAGTTCCGGGACTACCGAAAATGAGCAGTTCTTC.